This T cell receptor beta chain is from a study of blood T cell repertoires in COVID-19. Study-wide context: In each case, the material was cDNA or gDNA derived from T cells, B-cell-depleted T cells, or PBMCs.

Trimming at V came to 4 bases and at J to 2 bases, leaving 3 bases not matched to a gene. The germline V gene encodes CDR1 SGHRS and CDR2 YFSETQ. The CDR3 spans 13 residues. Everyone who took part was roughly 18 to 89 years old, and they came from about two dozen US areas. Per the study methods: It was from reference gene primer amplification that nucleated cell counts were estimated. Sequencing used immunoSEQ multiplex PCR; TCRdb keeps in-frame clones, though not all of them. The V and J calls and the clone size are those of that table, but D and trimming were determined from the DNA. The data contain around 170,000 clones, approximately 85% of them singletons.

The rearrangement joins TRBV5-1 to TRBJ2-7, with TRBD1 matching 7 bases. Sequencing was done on a sample of PBMCs or T cells enriched from blood (not recorded which). This sequence originates from a woman aged 30 to 39 who had recovered from COVID-19. The CDR3 loop reads CASSPTGPYEQYF. CDR3 nucleotides: TGCGCCAGCAGCCCGACAGGGCCCTACGAGCAGTACTTC.